This is a list of T cell receptor beta chains from one sample in a study of CD8+ T cells in alopecia areata. The assay was immunoSEQ multiplex PCR, and TCRdb's table has in-frame clones only and misses some. There are over 90,000 clones in the sample; roughly half occur only once, and more than 8% lies in the top ten. The sequenced material came from CD4+ T cells sorted from blood. These receptors originate from a human donor in good health. Both conserved end residues are part of each CDR3. The D gene is left open where the match is weak. Size values are once, few and many counts, or a class for expanded clones, and some rows have none.

d_call clone_size j_call v_call cdr3_nt cdr3_aa
. . TRBJ1-4 TRBV5-1 TGCGCCAGCAGTCTGGGAACTAATGAAAAACTGTTTTTT CASSLGTNEKLFF
. few TRBJ2-5 TRBV29-1 TGCAGCGTTGAATTCCCGAGTGTAGAGACCCAGTACTTC CSVEFPSVETQYF
. . TRBJ2-5 TRBV11-2 TGTGCCAGCTCCCGTAGTGGGACGGCCCAGTACTTC CASSRSGTAQYF
TRBD1 . TRBJ1-2 TRBV29-1 TGCAGTCCTCGGGACAGGGGCACACCATTCTATGGCTACACCTTC CSPRDRGTPFYGYTF
. . TRBJ1-5 TRBV6-1 TGTGCCAGCAGTGAATCTGTCATGGGAGGATTTCAGCCCCAGCATTTT CASSESVMGGFQPQHF
. . TRBJ2-4 TRBV5-4 TGTGCCAGCAGCCGGGAAGGGACCCCAGGCAAAAACATTCAGTACTTC CASSREGTPGKNIQYF
TRBD1 . TRBJ2-1 TRBV29-1 TGCAGCGTTGAAGAGGCCGTGGGACAGACCTCCTACAATGAGCAGTTCTTC CSVEEAVGQTSYNEQFF
TRBD1 . TRBJ2-7 TRBV5-1 TGCGCCAGCAGCGATTACAGGGGCAGCTCCTACGAGCAGTACTTC CASSDYRGSSYEQYF
. . TRBJ2-3 TRBV5-6 TGTGCCAGCACCCCAGCACCGGGGGATACGCAGTATTTT CASTPAPGDTQYF
. few TRBJ2-1 TRBV20-1 TGCAGTGCTAGAGATCTACGGGAGCAGTTCTTC CSARDLREQFF
. . TRBJ1-5 TRBV7-2 TGTGCCAGCAGCGTCCTCGGGGGCAATCAGCCCCAGCATTTT CASSVLGGNQPQHF
TRBD1 . TRBJ1-2 TRBV4-1 TGCGCCAGCAGCCAAACGACAGGGGTCGACTATGGCTACACCTTC CASSQTTGVDYGYTF
. few TRBJ2-6 TRBV7-3 TGTGCCAGCAGCCCCGGGTACTCTGGGGCCAACGTCCTGACTTTC CASSPGYSGANVLTF
. . TRBJ1-5 TRBV7-9 TGTGCCAGCAGCTTAGAAGCAGGGGAGTTCCAGCCCCAGCATTTT CASSLEAGEFQPQHF
TRBD1 . TRBJ2-3 TRBV29-1 TGCAGCGATAGGACAGGGGGATTGACAGATACGCAGTATTTT CSDRTGGLTDTQYF
TRBD1 . TRBJ1-6 TRBV15 TGTGCCACCAGCAGCGTCTCGGGACAGTGGAATTCACCCCTCCACTTT CATSSVSGQWNSPLHF
TRBD1 few TRBJ2-7 TRBV7-2 TGTGCCAGCAGCTCCCAAGGGGGGCAGGGGGCGTTTTACGAGCAGTACTTC CASSSQGGQGAFYEQYF
. . TRBJ1-5 TRBV2 TGTGCCAGCAGTGAATATGGTCGAGGAAATCAGCCCCAGCATTTT CASSEYGRGNQPQHF
. . TRBJ2-1 TRBV5-4 TGTGCCAGCAGCAATATAGGACAGTACAATGAGCAGTTCTTC CASSNIGQYNEQFF
. . TRBJ1-1 TRBV29-1 TGCAGCGGACTTCGACAGGAGGGTACTGAAGCTTTCTTT CSGLRQEGTEAFF
. . TRBJ2-7 TRBV6-6 TGTGCCAGCAGCCCCCCCCTCGGGACAACAATCTACGAGCAGTACTTC CASSPPLGTTIYEQYF
TRBD1 . TRBJ2-7 TRBV6-6 TGTGCCAGCAGTGGAACCAGGGGGCACTACGAGCAGTACTTC CASSGTRGHYEQYF
TRBD2 . TRBJ2-1 TRBV29-1 TGCAGCGTTGAAGTTAAGTTGACTAGCCGGTTCTCCAATGAGCAGTTCTTC CSVEVKLTSRFSNEQFF
TRBD1 . TRBJ1-5 TRBV29-1 TGCAGCGTTGGACAGGGAGGCTCGAGCAATCAGCCCCAGCATTTT CSVGQGGSSNQPQHF
. . TRBJ1-5 TRBV30 TGTGCCTGGAGTGTGGGTAGCAATCAGCCCCAGCATTTT CAWSVGSNQPQHF
TRBD1 . TRBJ2-7 TRBV5-4 TGTGCCAGCAGTTCCACCGGGACAGGGGACCCCTACGAGCAGTACTTC CASSSTGTGDPYEQYF
. . TRBJ2-4 TRBV9 TGTGCCAGCAGCGCGGGGCCGGGCTCCAAAAACATTCAGTACTTC CASSAGPGSKNIQYF
TRBD2 . TRBJ2-7 TRBV10-3 TGTGCCATCAGTGAGTCAGCGGGGGGGCCCTACGAGCAGTACTTC CAISESAGGPYEQYF
. few TRBJ1-1 TRBV10-3 TGTGCCATCAGTGGGGGAGGTGAAGCTTTCTTT CAISGGGEAFF
. few TRBJ2-6 TRBV30 TGTGCCTGGACTAGGTCAGGGACTGGGGCCAACGTCCTGACTTTC CAWTRSGTGANVLTF
. . TRBJ1-6 TRBV23-1 TGCGCCAGCCGAACCCCTCAGGGTTCACCCCTCCACTTT CASRTPQGSPLHF
. . TRBJ1-5 TRBV29-1 TGCAGCGTAGCGACGGACCCTAGCAATCAGCCCCAGCATTTT CSVATDPSNQPQHF
. . TRBJ1-1 TRBV5-4 TGTGCCAGCAGCTGGGGCAGGGCTTCTGAAGCTTTCTTT CASSWGRASEAFF
. . TRBJ1-5 TRBV7-8 TGTGCCAGCAGCCCCCGGGGAGGGGCAAGCAATCAGCCCCAGCATTTT CASSPRGGASNQPQHF
TRBD1 . TRBJ2-3 TRBV29-1 TGCAGCGTCTTTAGACAGGGAACAGATACGCAGTATTTT CSVFRQGTDTQYF
TRBD2 . TRBJ2-2 TRBV5-4 TGTGCCAGCAGCGGGACTAGCGGGGGGGCCATCGGGGAGCTGTTTTTT CASSGTSGGAIGELFF
. . TRBJ1-2 TRBV25-1 TGTGCCAGCAGTGAACCCCCGGGACACCTCCCTATGAGCTACACCTTC CASSEPPGHLPMSYTF